This passage covers 2 T cell receptor delta chains from one sample sequenced in a study of γδ T cells in repeated Plasmodium falciparum infection (dated by TCRdb to about 2021). The library was generated by multiplex PCR. Sequenced on an Illumina MiSeq. TCRdb reprocessed the public data with the CATT caller; entries with the same nucleotide sequence were combined afterwards. Present in this sample are 40,000 to 55,000 delta-chain clones, 1.9% of which were seen just once. The ten largest clones represent around 22% of the sample. For bulk TCR repertoire analysis, Vgamma9/Vdelta2+ and Vdelta2-negative gammadelta T cell populations were flow-sorted out of peripheral blood mononuclear cells. The sequenced sample consisted of gamma-delta T cells from blood. The source is a pool of human donors (malaria-infected and uninfected, not separated).

The sample holds a few counts of this clone. TCRdb pairs this DNA with a much larger clone's protein that differs at residue 4, likely a read error; the protein shown was translated from the DNA. This chain uses TRDV2 with TRDJ1, with 9 positions matching TRDD3. The J gene, absent from TCRdb, was called here by matching the DNA to germline. The germline CDR1 and CDR2 sequences are GEAIGNYY and EKD. V shed 5 bases and J 0 bases; nucleotides not matched to a gene: 12. CDR3 length: 17 amino acids. CDR3 residues: CACGPVGLGDYTDKLIF. CDR3 nucleotides: TGTGCCTGTGGCCCGGTCGGTCTGGGGGATTACACCGATAAACTCATCTTT.

This clone was seen ten or more times. The protein recorded in TCRdb matches a much larger clone and deviates from this DNA's translation at residue 16, suggesting a read error; the protein here is obtained by translating the DNA. The V gene was identified as TRAV38-2/DV8, while no J gene was called; the D call in the table, TRDD3, was not verified against the DNA. This CDR3 spans 17 amino acids. Germline V CDR1 and CDR2: TSESDYY, QEAYKQQN. The CDR3 reads CAYGTPTSLGGGDKLTF. The CDR3 DNA reads TGTGCTTATGGAACTCCTACGAGCCTGGGAGGGGGCGATAAACTCACCTTT.